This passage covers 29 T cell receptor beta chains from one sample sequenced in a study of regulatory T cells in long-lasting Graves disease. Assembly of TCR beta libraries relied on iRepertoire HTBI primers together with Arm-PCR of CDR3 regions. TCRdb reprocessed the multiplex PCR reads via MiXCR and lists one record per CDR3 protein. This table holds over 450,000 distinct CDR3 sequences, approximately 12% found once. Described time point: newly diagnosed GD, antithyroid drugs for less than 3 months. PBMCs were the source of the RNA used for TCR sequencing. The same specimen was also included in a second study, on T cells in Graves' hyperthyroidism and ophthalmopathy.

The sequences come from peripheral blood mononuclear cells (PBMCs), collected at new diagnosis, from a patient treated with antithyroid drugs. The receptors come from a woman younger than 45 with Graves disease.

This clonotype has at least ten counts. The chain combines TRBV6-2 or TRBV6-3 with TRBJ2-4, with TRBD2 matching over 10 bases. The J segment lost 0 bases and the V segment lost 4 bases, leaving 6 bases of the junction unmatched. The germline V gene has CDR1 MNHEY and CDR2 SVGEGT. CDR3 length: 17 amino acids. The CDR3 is CASSFGLAELAKNIQYF. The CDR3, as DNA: TGTGCCAGCAGTTTCGGACTAGCGGAACTAGCCAAAAACATTCAGTACTTC.

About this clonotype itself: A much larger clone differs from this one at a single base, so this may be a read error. CDR3 nucleotide sequence: TGTGCCAGCTCACCTCACCTAGCGGGAGGGACCGGGGAGCTGTTTTTT. Its translation is CASSPHLAGGTGELFF. This sequence joins TRBV18 and TRBJ2-2, with TRBD2 matching over 12 bases. The CDR3 loop spans 16 amino acids. Germline values: CDR1 KGHSH, CDR2 LQKENI. J lost 5 bases, V lost 3 bases, and 4 bases had no gene match.

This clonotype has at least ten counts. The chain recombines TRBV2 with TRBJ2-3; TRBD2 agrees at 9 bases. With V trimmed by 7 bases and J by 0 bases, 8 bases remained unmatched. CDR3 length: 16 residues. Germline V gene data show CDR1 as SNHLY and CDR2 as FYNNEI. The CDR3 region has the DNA TGTGCCAGCAAACCCGGACTAGCGCGAAGCACAGATACGCAGTATTTT. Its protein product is CASKPGLARSTDTQYF.

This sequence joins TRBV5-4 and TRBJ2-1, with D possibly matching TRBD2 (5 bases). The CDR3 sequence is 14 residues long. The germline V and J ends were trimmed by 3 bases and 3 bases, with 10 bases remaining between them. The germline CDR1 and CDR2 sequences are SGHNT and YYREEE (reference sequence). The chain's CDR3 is CASSSTRDYNEQFF. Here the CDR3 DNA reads TGTGCCAGCAGCTCAACTAGAGACTACAATGAGCAGTTCTTC.

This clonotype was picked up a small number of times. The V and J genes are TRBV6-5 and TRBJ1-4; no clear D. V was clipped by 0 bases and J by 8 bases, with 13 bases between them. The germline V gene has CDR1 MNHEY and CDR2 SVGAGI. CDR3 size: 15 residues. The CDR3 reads CASSYSALGGEKLFF. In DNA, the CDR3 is TGTGCCAGCAGTTACTCAGCCCTCGGAGGGGAAAAACTGTTTTTT.

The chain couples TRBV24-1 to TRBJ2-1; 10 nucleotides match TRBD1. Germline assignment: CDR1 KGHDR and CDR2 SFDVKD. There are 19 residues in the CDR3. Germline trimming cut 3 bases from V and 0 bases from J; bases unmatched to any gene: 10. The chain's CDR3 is CATSDPGTGDGSSYNEQFF. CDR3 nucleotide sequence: TGTGCCACCAGTGATCCCGGGACAGGGGACGGTAGCTCCTACAATGAGCAGTTCTTC.

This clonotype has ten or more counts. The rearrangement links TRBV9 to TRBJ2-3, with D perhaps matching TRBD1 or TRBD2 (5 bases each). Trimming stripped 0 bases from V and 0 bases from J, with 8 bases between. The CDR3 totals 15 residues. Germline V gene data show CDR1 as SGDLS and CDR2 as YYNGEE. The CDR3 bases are TGTGCCAGCAGCGTAGGAGGGGTTAGCACAGATACGCAGTATTTT. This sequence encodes CASSVGGVSTDTQYF.

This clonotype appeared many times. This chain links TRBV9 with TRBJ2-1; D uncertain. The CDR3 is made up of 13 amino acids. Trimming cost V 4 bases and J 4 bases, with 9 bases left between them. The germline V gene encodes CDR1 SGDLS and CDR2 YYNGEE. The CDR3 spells CASSPDGYNEQFF. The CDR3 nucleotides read TGTGCCAGCAGCCCAGACGGGTACAATGAGCAGTTCTTC.

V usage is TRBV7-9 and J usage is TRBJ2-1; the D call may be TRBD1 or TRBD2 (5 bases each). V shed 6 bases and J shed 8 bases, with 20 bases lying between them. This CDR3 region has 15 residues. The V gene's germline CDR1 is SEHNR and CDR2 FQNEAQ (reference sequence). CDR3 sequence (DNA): TGTGCCAGCAGTCACCGGGACCCGGGGAAGGATGAGCAGTTCTTC. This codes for CASSHRDPGKDEQFF.

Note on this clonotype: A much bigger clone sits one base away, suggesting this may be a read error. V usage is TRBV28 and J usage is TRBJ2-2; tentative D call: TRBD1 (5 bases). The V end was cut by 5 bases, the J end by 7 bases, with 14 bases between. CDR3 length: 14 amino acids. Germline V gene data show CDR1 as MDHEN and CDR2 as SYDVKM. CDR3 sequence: CASSEPRGIGELFF. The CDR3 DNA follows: TGTGCCAGCAGTGAACCAAGGGGCATCGGGGAGCTGTTTTTT.

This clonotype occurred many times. CDR3 in DNA: TGTGCCAGCAGCTTAGATCGTCCGGATCTGAACACTGAAGCTTTCTTT. It yields the protein CASSLDRPDLNTEAFF. J is TRBJ1-1 and V is TRBV11-2; D is unclear. CDR1 SGHAT and CDR2 FQNNGV come from the germline V gene. The CDR3 runs 16 residues. V was shortened by 0 bases and J by 0 bases, with 11 bases between the two germline ends.

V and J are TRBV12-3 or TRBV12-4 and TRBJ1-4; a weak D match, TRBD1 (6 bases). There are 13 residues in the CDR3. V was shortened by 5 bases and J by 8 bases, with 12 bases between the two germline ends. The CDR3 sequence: CASSAGVREKLFF. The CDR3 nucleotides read TGTGCCAGCAGTGCAGGGGTCAGGGAAAAACTGTTTTTT.

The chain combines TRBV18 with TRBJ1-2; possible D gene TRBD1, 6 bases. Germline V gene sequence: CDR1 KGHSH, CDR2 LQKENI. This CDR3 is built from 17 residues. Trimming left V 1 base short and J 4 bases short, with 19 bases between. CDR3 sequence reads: CASSPLDKVGGAYGYTF. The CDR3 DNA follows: TGTGCCAGCTCACCACTGGACAAAGTTGGGGGGGCCTATGGCTACACCTTC.

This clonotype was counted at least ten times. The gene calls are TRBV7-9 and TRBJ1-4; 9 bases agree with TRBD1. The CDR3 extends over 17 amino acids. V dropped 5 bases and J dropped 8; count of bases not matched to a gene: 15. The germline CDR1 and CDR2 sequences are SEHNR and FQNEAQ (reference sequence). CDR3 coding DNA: TGTGCCAGCAGCCACCTCGAATCCGGGACAGGGCGCGAAAAACTGTTTTTT. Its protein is CASSHLESGTGREKLFF.

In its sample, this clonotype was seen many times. DNA for the CDR3: TGTGCCAGCGTGATCCCAGGGGGCGACGAAAAACTGTTTTTT. Its protein is CASVIPGGDEKLFF. V is TRBV6-1 and J is TRBJ1-4; 8 nucleotides line up with TRBD1. The length of the CDR3 is 14 residues. V lost 8 bases and J lost 8; bases outside the gene matches: 10. CDR1 is MNHNS, CDR2 SASEGT, per germline.

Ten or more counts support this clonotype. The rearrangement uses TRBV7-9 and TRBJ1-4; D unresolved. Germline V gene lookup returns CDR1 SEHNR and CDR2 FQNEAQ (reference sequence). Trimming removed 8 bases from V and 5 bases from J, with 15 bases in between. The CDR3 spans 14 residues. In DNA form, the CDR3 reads TGTGCCAGCGGTGGTGGAGTTGGAAATGAAAAACTGTTTTTT. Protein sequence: CASGGGVGNEKLFF.

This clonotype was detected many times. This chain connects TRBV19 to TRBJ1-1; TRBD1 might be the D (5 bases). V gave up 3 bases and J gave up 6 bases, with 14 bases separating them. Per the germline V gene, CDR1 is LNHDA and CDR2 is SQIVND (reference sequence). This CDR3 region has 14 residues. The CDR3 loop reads CASSMEGLIAEAFF. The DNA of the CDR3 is TGTGCCAGTAGTATGGAGGGGCTAATCGCTGAAGCTTTCTTT. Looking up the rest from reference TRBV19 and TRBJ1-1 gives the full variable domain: DGGITQSPKYLFRKEGQNVTLSCEQNLNHDAMYWYRQDPGQGLRLIYYSQIVNDFQKGDIAEGYSVSREKKESFPLTVTSAQKNPTAFYLCASSMEGLIAEAFFGQGTRLTVV.

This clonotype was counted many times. Here the CDR3 reads CASSTHPGTGDNQPQHF. CDR3 in DNA: TGTGCCAGTAGTACCCATCCCGGGACAGGGGACAATCAGCCCCAGCATTTT. The chain has TRBV19 and TRBJ1-5; 10 nucleotides align to TRBD1. Trimming at V came to 4 bases and at J to 3 bases, leaving 9 bases not matched to a gene. Germline CDR1 LNHDA, CDR2 SQIVND (reference sequence). The CDR3 has 17 amino acids. The whole variable domain, remainder taken from reference TRBV19 and TRBJ1-5, is DGGITQSPKYLFRKEGQNVTLSCEQNLNHDAMYWYRQDPGQGLRLIYYSQIVNDFQKGDIAEGYSVSREKKESFPLTVTSAQKNPTAFYLCASSTHPGTGDNQPQHFGDGTRLSIL.

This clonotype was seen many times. The CDR3 region has the DNA TGTGCCAGCAGCTACATTGACATACACACCGGGGAGCTGTTTTTT. Translating gives CASSYIDIHTGELFF. The rearrangement joins TRBV13 to TRBJ2-2; D unresolved. Germline V gene lookup returns CDR1 PRHDT and CDR2 FYEKMQ (reference sequence). V was cut by 4 bases and J by 3 bases, with 12 bases left in between. The CDR3 is made up of 15 amino acids.

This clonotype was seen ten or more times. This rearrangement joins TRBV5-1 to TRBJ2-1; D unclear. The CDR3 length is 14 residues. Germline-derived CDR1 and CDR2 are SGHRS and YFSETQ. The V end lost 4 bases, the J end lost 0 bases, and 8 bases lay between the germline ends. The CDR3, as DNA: TGCGCCAGCAGCAGGATGAGCTCCTACAATGAGCAGTTCTTC. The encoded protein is CASSRMSSYNEQFF.

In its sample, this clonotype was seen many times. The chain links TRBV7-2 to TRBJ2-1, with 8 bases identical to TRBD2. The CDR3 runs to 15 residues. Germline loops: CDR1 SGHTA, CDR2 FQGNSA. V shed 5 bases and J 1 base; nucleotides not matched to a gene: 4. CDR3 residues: CASSRGTSSYNEQFF. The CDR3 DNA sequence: TGTGCCAGCAGCCGCGGGACTAGTTCCTACAATGAGCAGTTCTTC. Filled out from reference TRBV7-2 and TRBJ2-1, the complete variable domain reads GAGVSQSPSNKVTEKGKDVELRCDPISGHTALYWYRQSLGQGLEFLIYFQGNSAPDKSGLPSDRFSAERTGGSVSTLTIQRTQQEDSAVYLCASSRGTSSYNEQFFGPGTRLTVL.

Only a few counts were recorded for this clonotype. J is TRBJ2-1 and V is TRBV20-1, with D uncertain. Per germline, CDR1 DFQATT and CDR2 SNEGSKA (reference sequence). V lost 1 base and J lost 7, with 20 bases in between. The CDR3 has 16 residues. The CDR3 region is CSARGPVNKMANEQFF. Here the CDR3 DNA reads TGCAGTGCTAGAGGCCCCGTGAATAAAATGGCAAATGAGCAGTTCTTC.

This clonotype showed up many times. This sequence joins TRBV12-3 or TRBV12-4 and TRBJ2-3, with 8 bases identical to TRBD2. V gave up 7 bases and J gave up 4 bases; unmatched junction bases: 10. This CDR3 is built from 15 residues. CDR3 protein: CASTDGSGRPDTQYF. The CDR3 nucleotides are TGTGCCAGCACGGACGGGAGCGGGAGACCAGATACGCAGTATTTT.

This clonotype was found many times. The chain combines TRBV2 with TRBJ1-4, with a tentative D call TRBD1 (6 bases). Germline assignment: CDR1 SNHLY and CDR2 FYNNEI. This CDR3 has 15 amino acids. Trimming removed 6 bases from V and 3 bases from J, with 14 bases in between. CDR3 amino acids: CASSEQGSANEKLFF. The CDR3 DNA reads TGTGCCAGCAGCGAGCAGGGGAGTGCTAATGAAAAACTGTTTTTT.

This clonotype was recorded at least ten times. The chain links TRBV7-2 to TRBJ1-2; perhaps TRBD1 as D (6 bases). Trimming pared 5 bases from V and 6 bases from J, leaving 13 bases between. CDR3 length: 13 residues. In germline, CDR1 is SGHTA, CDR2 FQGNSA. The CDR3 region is CASSQGGGNGYTF. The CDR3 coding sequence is TGTGCCAGCAGCCAAGGAGGGGGGAATGGCTACACCTTC.

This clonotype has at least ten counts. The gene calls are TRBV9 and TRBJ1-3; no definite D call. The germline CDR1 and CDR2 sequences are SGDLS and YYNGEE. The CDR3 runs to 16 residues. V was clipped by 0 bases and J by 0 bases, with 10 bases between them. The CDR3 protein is CASSVADDFSGNTIYF. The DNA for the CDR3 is TGTGCCAGCAGCGTAGCTGACGACTTCTCTGGAAACACCATATATTTT.

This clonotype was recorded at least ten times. This CDR3 is CASSLLAGEGELFF. The CDR3 DNA sequence: TGTGCCAGCAGCTTACTAGCGGGAGAGGGGGAGCTGTTTTTT. This chain joins TRBV7-2 and TRBJ2-2, with TRBD2 matching over 10 bases. Germline trimming cut 2 bases from V and 8 bases from J; bases unmatched to any gene: 2. The CDR3 has 14 residues. Germline lookup yields CDR1 SGHTA and CDR2 FQGNSA.

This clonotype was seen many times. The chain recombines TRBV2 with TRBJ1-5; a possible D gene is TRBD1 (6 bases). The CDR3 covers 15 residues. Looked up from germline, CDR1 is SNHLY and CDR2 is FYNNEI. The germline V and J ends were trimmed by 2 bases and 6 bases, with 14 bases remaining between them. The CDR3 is CASSEMGGGGQPQHF. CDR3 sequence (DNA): TGTGCCAGCAGTGAAATGGGGGGCGGGGGTCAGCCCCAGCATTTT.

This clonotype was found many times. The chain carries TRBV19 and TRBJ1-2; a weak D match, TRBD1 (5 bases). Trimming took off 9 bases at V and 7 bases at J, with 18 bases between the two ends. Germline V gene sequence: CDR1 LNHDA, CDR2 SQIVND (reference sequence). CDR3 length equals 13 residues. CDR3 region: CASRDGGGIGYTF. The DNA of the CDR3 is TGTGCCAGCCGGGACGGTGGTGGAATTGGCTACACCTTC.